This TCR beta chain was sequenced during a study of lymphopenia after photon versus proton radiotherapy. Study-wide points: Proton therapy kept repertoires fairly stable, unlike photons, which gained effector/memory cells. Authors raise, but do not show, better survival with proton therapy. A bigger post-nadir fall in TCR diversity correlated inversely with survival time in deceased patients.

The CDR3 is 14 amino acids. Germline-derived CDR1 and CDR2 are SGHRS and YFSETQ. Trimming shortened V by 4 bases and J by 4 bases, and 13 bases separated the two germline ends. To note about this clone: Its cognate antigen is unknown.

The assay was immunoSEQ multiplex PCR, and TCRdb's table has in-frame clones only and misses some. In the table there are 29,000 or so clones, just under 90% of which are singletons. The sequenced sample was peripheral blood, obtained from a patient treated with proton-based radiotherapy. The rearrangement joins TRBV5-1 to TRBJ2-3; D is unresolved. The sequence came from an older woman with cholangiocarcinoma. Some clones in this sample may be carry-over from other donors' samples. The CDR3 DNA is TGCGCCAGCAGCATTCGTCCACCGCCAGATACGCAGTATTTT. Its translation: CASSIRPPPDTQYF.